This T cell receptor (beta chain) was recovered during a study of read filtering for tumor transcriptome and immune sequencing. Study in general: Whole-transcriptome libraries were prepared after DNase treatment.

As to this clonotype: The antigen remains undetermined.

Trimming removed 6 bases from V and 5 bases from J; junction bases left unmatched: 5. This CDR3 region has 14 residues. Looked up from germline, CDR1 is MDHEN and CDR2 is SYDVKM. This library used roughly 370 ng RNA and molecular barcoded adaptors spanning alpha/delta and beta/gamma chains. TCRdb reanalysed the reads using MiXCR and keeps one entry per CDR3 protein. The sample holds tens of thousands of distinct CDR3 sequences, about 21% seen once. Regarding the study as a whole: The sorted CD138-negative fraction was a mixed bone marrow immune population, not purified T cells. Correlation between methods rose after single-read clonotypes were removed. In IR-seq, single-read clonotypes were about 80% of clonotypes but around 3.5% of reads.

The receptor comes from a donor at least 40 years old with multiple myeloma. The specimen sequenced was a population of CD138-negative cells sorted from bone marrow. The chain uses TRBV28 and TRBJ1-5; TRBD1 matches at 9 bases. CDR3: CASRAQGADQPQHF. The CDR3, as DNA: TGTGCCAGCAGAGCACAGGGGGCAGATCAGCCCCAGCATTTT.